Shown below are 25 T cell receptor beta chains from a single sample sequenced in a study of blood T cells in healthy people across ages. Next came a second PCR, run for about 7 to 12 cycles, which used a sample-barcoded 5' primer along with a J-beta primer mix. TCRdb recomputed calls from the 5' RACE reads with MiXCR, one row per CDR3 protein. The repertoire includes about 620,000 distinct CDR3 sequences, over 40% of them detected once, and approximately 12% sits in the top ten. Sequencing used blood. These receptors were taken from a woman aged 80 or over in good health.

This chain links TRBV4-2 with TRBJ1-2, with D maybe TRBD1 (5 bases). CDR1 is LGHNA, CDR2 YNFKEQ, per germline. This CDR3 is 15 amino acids long. Deletions cut 0 bases from V and 5 bases from J, with 13 bases between. Here the CDR3 reads CASSQESGRRYGYTF. CDR3 DNA sequence: TGTGCCAGCAGCCAAGAATCGGGACGGAGATATGGCTACACCTTC.

This clonotype appeared many times. This chain uses TRBV20-1 with TRBJ2-1; the D gene is possibly TRBD2 (6 bases). Per the germline V gene, CDR1 is DFQATT and CDR2 is SNEGSKA (reference sequence). Trimming stripped 0 bases from V and 9 bases from J, with 18 bases between. The CDR3 sequence is 15 residues long. The CDR3 reads CSARDRRLGDGEQFF. DNA for the CDR3: TGCAGTGCTAGAGATAGGAGACTAGGGGACGGTGAGCAGTTCTTC.

The rearrangement joins TRBV7-9 to TRBJ1-2; D unresolved. V was clipped by 5 bases and J by 6 bases, with 10 bases between them. Germline CDR1 reads SEHNR; CDR2 reads FQNEAQ (reference sequence). This CDR3 has 12 residues. CDR3 residues: CASSRAIDGYTF. As DNA, the CDR3 is TGTGCCAGCAGCCGGGCCATCGATGGCTACACCTTC.

The CDR3 spells CASSFLALSAETQYF. In DNA form, the CDR3 reads TGTGCCAGCAGTTTTCTAGCACTTTCTGCAGAGACCCAGTACTTC. The V call is TRBV28, the J call TRBJ2-7, with D perhaps TRBD2 (5 bases). The last part of the DNA fits TRBJ2-5 better; the J call may be wrong. In germline, CDR1 is MDHEN, CDR2 SYDVKM. This CDR3 is built from 15 residues.

The sample holds a few counts of this clonotype. The chain carries TRBV11-1 and TRBJ1-6; D gene ambiguous. Trimming took 5 bases from V and 4 from J, leaving 3 bases between them. This CDR3 is 12 amino acids long. Germline V gene sequence: CDR1 SGHAT, CDR2 FQDESV (reference sequence). The CDR3 protein is CASSGYNSPLHF. The DNA of the CDR3 is TGTGCCAGCAGCGGATATAATTCACCCCTCCACTTT.

This clonotype occurred many times. This sequence joins TRBV20-1 and TRBJ2-4; the D call may be TRBD1 or TRBD2 (5 bases each). V dropped 3 bases and J dropped 6 bases, with 21 bases sitting between them. CDR1 and CDR2 (germline): DFQATT, SNEGSKA (reference sequence). CDR3 length equals 16 residues. CDR3 in DNA: TGCAGTGCTAGTGGGGAACCGGGACCCCGGGTAAACATTCAGTACTTC. Translation gives CSASGEPGPRVNIQYF.

There are a few counts of this clonotype. This may be a read error, as it is one base from a much larger clone. The chain links TRBV6-2 or TRBV6-3 to TRBJ2-1, with 9 positions matching TRBD2. CDR1 and CDR2 from the germline V gene are MNHEY and SVGEGT. Losses at the gene ends were 5 bases for V and 9 bases for J; bases not matched to a gene: 8. The length of the CDR3 is 14 residues. Here the CDR3 DNA reads TGTGCCAGCAGTGACTTCTTAGCGGGAGCTGAGCAGTTCTTC. It specifies CASSDFLAGAEQFF.

The chain uses TRBV6-6 and TRBJ1-1; D is unclear. The V end was cut by 5 bases, the J end by 1 base, with 11 bases between. The CDR3 sequence is 14 residues long. CDR1 and CDR2 from the germline V gene are MNHNY and SVGAGI (reference sequence). The CDR3 bases are TGTGCCAGCAGTGACCACCCTGAGAACACTGAAGCTTTCTTT. Translating it yields CASSDHPENTEAFF.

J is TRBJ2-1 and V is TRBV4-3; 9 bases are shared with TRBD2. The last part of the DNA fits TRBJ2-7 better; the J call may be wrong. CDR3 length: 18 residues. Germline V CDR1 and CDR2: LGHNA, YSLEER. The CDR3 DNA is TGCGCCAGCAGCCAAGATGCAGCAGGCGGGAGGGGATACAATGAGCAGTACTTC. It translates to CASSQDAAGGRGYNEQYF.

About this clonotype: A much bigger clone sits one base away, suggesting this may be a read error. V usage is TRBV4-2 and J usage is TRBJ2-7; TRBD2 aligns across 14 bases. The germline V gene encodes CDR1 LGHNA and CDR2 YNFKEQ. J lost 6 bases, V lost 1 base, and 8 bases had no gene match. The CDR3 length is 17 residues. The CDR3 DNA follows: TGTGCCAGCAGCCAAGGACTGGGACTAGCGGGAGTGAGCGAGCAGTACTTC. Translated: CASSQGLGLAGVSEQYF.

This clonotype came up once. The chain has TRBV7-2 and TRBJ1-1, with D perhaps TRBD1 (6 bases). The CDR3 spans 17 residues. V shed 0 bases and J shed 6 bases, with 20 bases lying between them. The germline gives CDR1 SGHTA, CDR2 FQGNSA. CDR3 DNA sequence: TGTGCCAGCAGCTTAGCGGGACGGGGGGCAGGTTCTGCTGAAGCTTTCTTT. Translation gives CASSLAGRGAGSAEAFF.

This clonotype was found a few times. This rearrangement joins TRBV10-3 to TRBJ2-3; D gene unclear. This CDR3 comprises 15 residues. V lost 3 bases and J 1 base, leaving 11 bases between the germline ends. Germline V gives CDR1 ENHRY, CDR2 SYGVKD. The CDR3 DNA reads TGTGCCATCAGTGAAACCCCAGCTGGCACAGATACGCAGTATTTT. The encoded protein is CAISETPAGTDTQYF.

This clonotype was counted only a few times. A single base separates this from a much larger clone, so it may be a read error. The chain links TRBV6-2 or TRBV6-3 to TRBJ2-1, with a tentative D call TRBD1 (5 bases). The DNA end is more similar to TRBJ2-7, so the J call may be wrong. CDR1 MNHEY and CDR2 SVGEGT come from the germline V gene. The CDR3 spans 12 residues. Written as DNA, the CDR3 is TGTGCCAGCAGTTACCTGGACAATGAGCAGTACTTC. This sequence encodes CASSYLDNEQYF.

This rearrangement joins TRBV28 to TRBJ1-6; no clear D gene. The CDR3 length is 15 residues. Germline V lookup: CDR1 MDHEN, CDR2 SYDVKM. Trimming removed 4 bases from V and 6 bases from J, with 13 bases in between. The CDR3 DNA reads as TGTGCCAGCAGTTCCCCCTGGGGTTTTAATTCACCCCTCCACTTT. This sequence encodes CASSSPWGFNSPLHF.

This sequence joins TRBV4-3 and TRBJ2-7; TRBD1 agrees at 8 bases. Germline V lookup: CDR1 LGHNA, CDR2 YSLEER. J was trimmed by 2 bases and V by 2 bases; bases with no gene match: 14. This CDR3 has 18 residues. DNA for the CDR3: TGCGCCAGCAGCCAAAAAGCCCCCCAGACAGGGGCACCCTACGAGCAGTACTTC. It translates to CASSQKAPQTGAPYEQYF.

V gene TRBV4-2 combines with J gene TRBJ2-5, with 10 bases that match TRBD2. Gene TRBJ2-7 matches the end of the DNA better, so the J call may be wrong. The CDR3 totals 15 residues. Germline V gives CDR1 LGHNA, CDR2 YNFKEQ. In nucleotides, the CDR3 is TGTGCCAGCAGTCTCAACCCGGGGACTAGCGACGAGCAGTACTTC. Encoded protein: CASSLNPGTSDEQYF.

V usage is TRBV7-9 and J usage is TRBJ2-1; 8 nucleotides align to TRBD2. Per germline, CDR1 SEHNR and CDR2 FQNEAQ (reference sequence). With 4 bases clipped from V and 6 bases from J, the junction kept 14 bases outside the gene matches. The CDR3 runs 17 residues. The CDR3 nucleotides are TGTGCCAGCAGCTCCTCCATGGCGGGGGCGGGGGGCAATGAGCAGTTCTTC. The encoded protein is CASSSSMAGAGGNEQFF.

V and J are TRBV29-1 and TRBJ2-2; possibly TRBD1 for D (6 bases). Trimming cost V 0 bases and J 1 base, with 15 bases left between them. The CDR3 runs 17 residues. Germline lookup yields CDR1 SQVTM and CDR2 ANQGSEA. DNA of the CDR3: TGCAGCGTTGAAGATCCGGGACACCGTAGGAACACCGGGGAGCTGTTTTTT. Its translation is CSVEDPGHRRNTGELFF.

V and J are TRBV3-1 and TRBJ2-1; TRBD2 agrees at 12 bases. The CDR3 extends over 20 amino acids. The V gene's germline CDR1 is LGHDT and CDR2 YNNKEL (reference sequence). Trimming cost V 0 bases and J 2 bases; bases outside gene matches: 11. In DNA, the CDR3 is TGTGCCAGCAGCCAAGATGGGGTGACTAGCGGGAGCCCTCCCTACAATGAGCAGTTCTTC. This encodes CASSQDGVTSGSPPYNEQFF.

The rearrangement uses TRBV29-1 and TRBJ2-3; D tentatively reads TRBD1 or TRBD2 (5 bases each). The germline gives CDR1 SQVTM, CDR2 ANQGSEA. Trimming pared 7 bases from V and 1 base from J, leaving 12 bases between. The CDR3 is 13 amino acids. The CDR3, as DNA: TGCAGCGCAGAACTAGGGGGCACAGATACGCAGTATTTT. It codes for CSAELGGTDTQYF.

Only a few counts were recorded for this clonotype. The V gene is TRBV7-2, the J gene TRBJ1-5; 8 bases match TRBD1. J gave up 5 bases and V 5 bases, and 5 bases lay outside the gene matches. The germline V gene encodes CDR1 SGHTA and CDR2 FQGNSA. This CDR3 spans 14 amino acids. CDR3 in amino acids: CASSPGQGHQPQHF. The CDR3 bases are TGTGCCAGCAGCCCCGGACAGGGACATCAGCCCCAGCATTTT.

The chain employs TRBV28 and TRBJ1-5; 9 nucleotides agree with TRBD1. With V trimmed by 4 bases and J by 9 bases, 7 bases remained unmatched. CDR3 length: 14 residues. In germline, CDR1 is MDHEN, CDR2 SYDVKM. The DNA for the CDR3 is TGTGCCAGCAGTTCGGGACAGGGCGGGAGGCCCCAGCATTTT. Its protein product is CASSSGQGGRPQHF.

This clonotype has ten or more counts. The genes are TRBV5-5 and TRBJ1-2; D not resolved. The V gene's germline CDR1 is SGHKS and CDR2 YYEKEE (reference sequence). This CDR3 comprises 15 residues. The ends were cut back, 4 bases at V and 2 bases at J, with 15 bases in the middle. CDR3: CASSIQALENYGYTF. The CDR3 DNA reads as TGTGCCAGCAGCATCCAGGCCCTGGAGAACTATGGCTACACCTTC.

About this clonotype: This may arise from a read error, as a much more abundant clone is one base away. The chain combines TRBV12-3 or TRBV12-4 with TRBJ2-1, with unresolved D. With 6 bases removed from V and 11 bases from J, the gap between germline ends came to 17 bases. The CDR3 runs 13 residues. The chain's CDR3 is CASSLNIGTKQFF. CDR3 nucleotides: TGTGCCAGCAGCCTCAATATCGGAACTAAGCAGTTCTTC.

The rearrangement uses TRBV11-2 and TRBJ1-2, with TRBD1 as a possible D gene (6 bases). CDR1 and CDR2 (germline): SGHAT, FQNNGV. The CDR3 covers 15 residues. Deletions cut 5 bases from V and 9 bases from J, with 22 bases between. CDR3 sequence: CASSPLGGRGRSYTF. CDR3 coding DNA: TGTGCCAGCAGCCCTCTCGGCGGCAGGGGAAGGAGCTACACCTTC.